The T cell receptor beta chain under discussion was sequenced for a study of blood T cells in healthy people across ages. Study background: About one barcoded TCR beta cDNA was captured per two T cells.

Germline V CDR1 and CDR2: PRHDT, FYEKMQ (reference sequence). The ends were cut back, 2 bases at V and 3 bases at J, with 13 bases in the middle. The CDR3 has 15 amino acids. The use of a sample-barcoded 5' primer and a J-beta primer mix characterized a second PCR of 7 to 11 cycles. Each sample yielded at least 3 million CDR3-containing paired-end reads. MiXCR was run by TCRdb on the 5' RACE reads, yielding one entry per CDR3 protein. The table shows a few hundred thousand distinct CDR3 sequences, with approximately 25% occurring only once. Points from the study as a whole: Naive T cell percentage and TCR beta diversity correlated strongly.

The donors, healthy Caucasians from Russia, were aged roughly 6 to 90. With respect to this clonotype: Its antigen is unidentified.

V gene TRBV13 combines with J gene TRBJ1-2; D might be TRBD1 (5 bases). The specimen was blood. This sequence was found in a woman in her seventies in good health. CDR3: CASSLYWQGDYGYTF. In nucleotides, the CDR3 is TGTGCCAGCAGCTTATACTGGCAGGGAGACTATGGCTACACCTTC.